The 30 T cell receptor beta chains below all came from one sample that was sequenced in a study of shared clonotypes between healthy human individuals. Only in-frame clones appear in the TCRdb table, and some are missing; sequencing was by immunoSEQ multiplex PCR. Among over a million clones listed, roughly 95% were seen once. Sequenced sample: naive CD4+ T cells sorted from blood. Subset described: CD45RA+ positively selected. The receptor set was obtained from a man in his thirties or forties in good health.

V is TRBV30 and J is TRBJ2-3, with D unclear. The CDR3 contains 12 residues. V lost 1 base, J lost 3 bases, and 5 bases lay in between. Germline-derived CDR1 and CDR2 are GTSNPN and SVGIG (reference sequence). CDR3 nucleotides: TGTGCCTGGAGTGGGGGTACAGATACGCAGTATTTT. It specifies CAWSGGTDTQYF.

This sequence joins TRBV5-1 and TRBJ2-7; 8 nucleotides align to TRBD2. Germline V gives CDR1 SGHRS, CDR2 YFSETQ. CDR3 length equals 15 residues. The trim removed 0 bases at V and 6 bases at J, leaving 8 bases unmatched. CDR3 region: CASSLASAGVREQYF. Written as DNA, the CDR3 is TGCGCCAGCAGCTTGGCTTCAGCGGGAGTACGCGAGCAGTACTTC.

The chain uses TRBV29-1 and TRBJ2-1; D gene unclear. Germline loops: CDR1 SQVTM, CDR2 ANQGSEA. The CDR3 has 12 residues. Trimming stripped 8 bases from V and 3 bases from J, with 11 bases between. CDR3 amino acids: CSLRTNYNEQFF. CDR3 nucleotides: TGCAGCCTACGTACAAACTACAATGAGCAGTTCTTC.

This clone was counted once. The chain couples TRBV7-9 to TRBJ2-7; TRBD1 matches 10 bases. CDR3 length: 15 amino acids. Germline CDR1 SEHNR, CDR2 FQNEAQ (reference sequence). Trimming at V came to 5 bases and at J to 2 bases, leaving 6 bases not matched to a gene. The CDR3 sequence is CASSVRGQGAYEQYF. Here the CDR3 DNA reads TGTGCCAGCAGCGTTCGTGGACAGGGGGCCTACGAGCAGTACTTC. The variable domain in full, with the rest retrieved from reference TRBV7-9 and TRBJ2-7, is DTGVSQNPRHKITKRGQNVTFRCDPISEHNRLYWYRQTLGQGPEFLTYFQNEAQLEKSRLLSDRFSAERPKGSFSTLEIQRTEQGDSAMYLCASSVRGQGAYEQYFGPGTRLTVT.

V gene TRBV6-1 combines with J gene TRBJ1-2; D call uncertain. V was shortened by 6 bases and J by 7 bases, with 21 bases between the two germline ends. Germline loops: CDR1 MNHNS, CDR2 SASEGT. CDR3 length: 15 amino acids. The CDR3 spells CASSRLRREPGGYTF. CDR3 DNA sequence: TGTGCCAGCAGCCGCTTACGACGCGAACCGGGTGGCTACACCTTC.

The V and J genes are TRBV10-1 and TRBJ2-1; the D is unclear. The CDR3 runs 14 residues. Trimming pared 3 bases from V and 6 bases from J, leaving 12 bases between. CDR1 and CDR2 (germline): WNHNN, SYGVQD (reference sequence). In DNA form, the CDR3 reads TGCGCCAGCAGTGAAGGGTTAAATGGCAATGAGCAGTTCTTC. This sequence encodes CASSEGLNGNEQFF.

In DNA, the CDR3 is TGTGCCAGCCTTCAGGGTGTCTGGAGCTCCTACAATGAGCAGTTCTTC. The encoded protein is CASLQGVWSSYNEQFF. The rearrangement links TRBV18 to TRBJ2-1, with D possibly being TRBD1 (5 bases). The CDR3 is 16 residues long. The V gene's germline CDR1 is KGHSH and CDR2 LQKENI. V was shortened by 8 bases and J by 0 bases, with 17 bases between the two germline ends.

This chain joins TRBV29-1 and TRBJ2-7; 10 nucleotides align to TRBD2. CDR1 SQVTM and CDR2 ANQGSEA come from the germline V gene. The CDR3 has 12 amino acids. V gave up 5 bases and J gave up 5 bases; unmatched junction bases: 3. CDR3 sequence reads: CSVTGTSDEQYF. The CDR3 DNA follows: TGCAGCGTTACCGGGACTAGCGACGAGCAGTACTTC.

The V call is TRBV19, the J call TRBJ2-1, with D maybe TRBD1 (6 bases). V lost 0 bases and J lost 4, with 13 bases in between. The germline V gene has CDR1 LNHDA and CDR2 SQIVND (reference sequence). CDR3 length: 16 residues. For the CDR3, the DNA is TGTGCCAGTAGTATAGATTCCCCGGGACAATACAATGAGCAGTTCTTC. This sequence encodes CASSIDSPGQYNEQFF.

This chain joins TRBV18 and TRBJ1-2, with D possibly being TRBD1 (6 bases). Germline CDR1 reads KGHSH; CDR2 reads LQKENI. V lost 6 bases, J lost 3 bases, and 14 bases lay in between. The CDR3 totals 14 residues. The CDR3 protein is CASSPLDSYYGYTF. CDR3 DNA: TGTGCCAGCTCCCCCCTGGACAGTTACTATGGCTACACCTTC.

The CDR3 sequence is CASSIVGQLGNQPQHF. DNA for the CDR3: TGTGCCAGTAGTATAGTCGGACAGCTCGGCAATCAGCCCCAGCATTTT. V is TRBV19 and J is TRBJ1-5; TRBD1 is a possible D gene (6 bases). V was trimmed by 1 base and J by 2 bases, leaving 12 bases between them. CDR3 length: 16 residues. CDR1 and CDR2 from the germline V gene are LNHDA and SQIVND (reference sequence).

The chain couples TRBV5-1 to TRBJ2-5, with 14 bases lining up with TRBD2. Germline CDR1 SGHRS, CDR2 YFSETQ. The CDR3 is 15 residues long. The V and J ends lost 4 bases and 3 bases, in that order; junction bases with no gene match: 2. CDR3: CASSQGLAGEETQYF. CDR3 nucleotides: TGCGCCAGCAGCCAGGGACTAGCGGGAGAAGAGACCCAGTACTTC.

The gene calls are TRBV5-1 and TRBJ2-4; TRBD2 matches at 7 bases. The CDR3 is 15 amino acids. Germline assignment: CDR1 SGHRS and CDR2 YFSETQ. With 5 bases clipped from V and 8 bases from J, the junction kept 13 bases outside the gene matches. CDR3 in DNA: TGCGCCAGCAGTTCCACCGGGACGGGGGGAGACATTCAGTACTTC. Translation gives CASSSTGTGGDIQYF.

The rearrangement joins TRBV9 to TRBJ1-2; D not certain. Germline CDR1 SGDLS, CDR2 YYNGEE. This CDR3 has 12 amino acids. Trimming pared 4 bases from V and 4 bases from J, leaving 8 bases between. This CDR3 is CASSQGLYGYTF. The CDR3 bases are TGTGCCAGCAGCCAAGGACTCTATGGCTACACCTTC.

The sample holds one count of this clone. The chain links TRBV28 to TRBJ2-3; D may be TRBD2 (6 bases). CDR1 is MDHEN, CDR2 SYDVKM, per germline. The CDR3 contains 16 residues. The V and J ends lost 2 bases and 2 bases respectively, with 14 bases between them. The CDR3 DNA is TGTGCCAGCAGTTTAATGGAGGGTCGGCACACAGATACGCAGTATTTT. Protein: CASSLMEGRHTDTQYF.

CDR3 protein: CASSLEFREGEYEQYF. The CDR3 nucleotides are TGCGCCAGCAGCTTGGAGTTCAGGGAGGGAGAATACGAGCAGTACTTC. V is TRBV5-1 and J is TRBJ2-7; 7 positions agree with TRBD2. The CDR3 totals 16 residues. In germline, CDR1 is SGHRS, CDR2 YFSETQ. With 0 bases clipped from V and 4 bases from J, the junction kept 10 bases outside the gene matches.

The rearrangement uses TRBV5-4 and TRBJ2-1, with 8 bases that match TRBD1. CDR1 SGHNT and CDR2 YYREEE come from the germline V gene (reference sequence). The V gene end was trimmed by 4 bases and the J gene end by 16 bases; junction bases not matched to a gene: 13. This CDR3 spans 13 amino acids. The CDR3, as DNA: TGTGCCAGCAGCCACCATACCGGGACAGGTTTTTTCTTC. Protein: CASSHHTGTGFFF. Drawing the rest from reference TRBV5-4 and TRBJ2-1, the complete variable domain is ETGVTQSPTHLIKTRGQQVTLRCSSQSGHNTVSWYQQALGQGPQFIFQYYREEENGRGNFPPRFSGLQFPNYSSELNVNALELDDSALYLCASSHHTGTGFFFGPGTRLTVL.

The rearrangement links TRBV6-1 to TRBJ2-1; tentative D call: TRBD2 (6 bases). The ends were cut back, 4 bases at V and 7 bases at J, with 14 bases in the middle. CDR1 and CDR2 (germline): MNHNS, SASEGT. This CDR3 spans 14 amino acids. CDR3 amino acids: CASSGFGTLNEQFF. The CDR3 DNA follows: TGTGCCAGCAGTGGATTCGGGACTTTGAATGAGCAGTTCTTC.

This sequence joins TRBV6-5 and TRBJ2-1; no reliable D call. This CDR3 contains 12 residues. Per the germline V gene, CDR1 is MNHEY and CDR2 is SVGAGI. V shed 6 bases and J shed 6 bases, with 9 bases lying between them. The CDR3 region is CASSRLGNEQFF. The DNA for the CDR3 is TGTGCCAGCAGCAGACTCGGCAATGAGCAGTTCTTC.

This sequence joins TRBV29-1 and TRBJ2-3; D may be TRBD1 (7 bases). Per germline, CDR1 SQVTM and CDR2 ANQGSEA. V lost 4 bases and J lost 0, with 14 bases in between. The CDR3 length is 15 residues. The chain's CDR3 is CSVGGDSASTDTQYF. CDR3 bases: TGCAGCGTTGGGGGGGACAGCGCTAGCACAGATACGCAGTATTTT.

The chain uses TRBV5-1 and TRBJ1-1, with D perhaps matching TRBD1 (6 bases). This CDR3 contains 14 residues. Germline CDR1 SGHRS, CDR2 YFSETQ. V dropped 5 bases and J dropped 4 bases, with 15 bases sitting between them. CDR3 DNA sequence: TGCGCCAGCAGACCGACAGGAACGGGCACTGAAGCTTTCTTT. Translation gives CASRPTGTGTEAFF.

This clone was observed once. J is TRBJ2-7 and V is TRBV18; tentatively, D is TRBD1 (6 bases). Germline loops: CDR1 KGHSH, CDR2 LQKENI. This CDR3 region has 15 residues. V lost 3 bases, J lost 5 bases, and 17 bases lay in between. DNA for the CDR3: TGTGCCAGCTCACCGTTGTCCAGGGGAACTCACGAGCAGTACTTC. Amino acid sequence: CASSPLSRGTHEQYF.

The gene calls are TRBV6-5 and TRBJ1-2, with 9 bases fitting TRBD1. The CDR3 extends over 14 amino acids. CDR1 is MNHEY, CDR2 SVGAGI, per germline. Trimming cost V 5 bases and J 4 bases; bases outside gene matches: 5. The CDR3 bases are TGTGCCAGCAGTCAGGACAGGGGACCCTATGGCTACACCTTC. Translating gives CASSQDRGPYGYTF.

This chain links TRBV21-1 with TRBJ2-7; TRBD2 is taken as the D call from the table, unchecked against the DNA. TRBV21-1 is marked as a pseudogene. The CDR3 totals 14 residues. CDR3 sequence (DNA): TGTGCCAGCAGTGAAATAGGAGTCTCCTACGAGCAGTACTTC. As protein: CASSEIGVSYEQYF.

The chain is built from TRBV6-1 and TRBJ2-5; tentatively, D is TRBD1 or TRBD2 (5 bases each). The J call may be incorrect, as the DNA end agrees better with TRBJ2-7. This CDR3 is built from 13 residues. Germline assignment: CDR1 MNHNS and CDR2 SASEGT. The CDR3 region has the DNA TGTGCCAGCAGTGCTGAGGGGAACTACGAGCAGTACTTC. It encodes CASSAEGNYEQYF.

This clone was seen only once. The gene calls are TRBV20-1 and TRBJ2-3; D remains ambiguous. Trimming left V 5 bases short and J 6 bases short, with 9 bases between. Germline lookup yields CDR1 DFQATT and CDR2 SNEGSKA (reference sequence). This CDR3 contains 11 residues. CDR3 sequence: CSALTVDTQYF. CDR3 nucleotides: TGCAGTGCTTTGACTGTGGATACGCAGTATTTT.

CDR3 nucleotides: TGTGCCAGCAGCCCGAAACAGGGTTCGGAAAAACTGTTTTTT. This sequence encodes CASSPKQGSEKLFF. The chain has TRBV5-4 and TRBJ1-4; tentatively, D is TRBD1 (6 bases). Trimming cost V 4 bases and J 8 bases, with 15 bases left between them. Germline V gene lookup returns CDR1 SGHNT and CDR2 YYREEE (reference sequence). This CDR3 is 14 amino acids long.

The chain couples TRBV10-2 to TRBJ2-7; D is perhaps TRBD1 or TRBD2 (5 bases each). The CDR3 has 16 residues. CDR1 is WSHSY and CDR2 is SAAADI in the germline V gene. The ends were cut back, 0 bases at V and 3 bases at J, with 15 bases in the middle. The CDR3 sequence: CASSESVLGTSYEQYF. CDR3 bases: TGCGCCAGCAGTGAGTCGGTCTTAGGGACGAGCTACGAGCAGTACTTC.

This clone was recorded once. V gene TRBV5-4 combines with J gene TRBJ2-3; 12 bases fit TRBD2. After removal of 4 bases from V and 0 bases from J, the junction contained 3 bases not matched to a gene. CDR1 is SGHNT, CDR2 YYREEE, per germline (reference sequence). There are 16 residues in the CDR3. The chain's CDR3 is CASSRLAGESTDTQYF. The CDR3 bases are TGTGCCAGCAGCCGACTAGCGGGAGAAAGCACAGATACGCAGTATTTT. The variable domain in full, with the rest retrieved from reference TRBV5-4 and TRBJ2-3, is ETGVTQSPTHLIKTRGQQVTLRCSSQSGHNTVSWYQQALGQGPQFIFQYYREEENGRGNFPPRFSGLQFPNYSSELNVNALELDDSALYLCASSRLAGESTDTQYFGPGTRLTVL.

The genes are TRBV28 and TRBJ1-2; D might be TRBD1 (5 bases). This CDR3 is 14 amino acids long. The V and J ends lost 5 bases and 8 bases respectively, with 18 bases between them. CDR1 is MDHEN and CDR2 is SYDVKM in the germline V gene. The CDR3 DNA follows: TGTGCCAGCAGTGTCCCGGGACGGGGACTGGGCTACACCTTC. Translation: CASSVPGRGLGYTF.